Detailed here is one T cell receptor beta chain. Its specific antigen is unknown. No qualities accompany the bases; no much larger clone lies one base away. Explained via the paper, the treatment or condition label denotes: oral pan-JAK inhibitor, 5-10 mg twice daily. From alopecia areata patients, peripheral blood was collected along with lesional scalp punch biopsies. PBMCs were separated by density centrifugation and stained for CD3, CD4 and CD8, after which CD4+ and CD8+ T cells were sorted on a FACSAria. This record belongs to a study of CD8+ T cells in alopecia areata (dated by TCRdb to the late 2010s). About the investigation overall: Treated patients were enrolled in an open-label pilot trial of oral tofacitinib at 5 to 10 mg twice daily for moderate-to-severe alopecia areata. Patients stayed on tofacitinib for 6 to 18 months and then had 6 months of follow-up off drug so that delayed response and recurrence could be assessed. For the treated patients, the SALT score, which quantifies what percentage of scalp surface area is affected, served as the measure of disease severity. The study used high-throughput TCRbeta sequencing to examine T cell clonal expansion in alopecia areata, in both the C3H/HeJ mouse model and human patients. In humans, TCRbeta sequencing was performed on scalp tissue and on sorted CD4+ and CD8+ peripheral blood T cells from healthy controls and from patients with patchy or totalis/universalis alopecia areata. Biopsies were taken from tofacitinib-treated patients at baseline and at 4 and 24 weeks of treatment, and a later scalp biopsy was taken in several of the tofacitinib-treated patients. Scalp clonality was compared across normal scalp (n=4), patchy alopecia areata scalp (n=8), and alopecia totalis/universalis scalp (n=8). The RNA source kit depended on sample type: the PAXgene miRNA kit for fixed scalp, the miRNeasy kit for PBMCs, and the RNeasy kit for mouse skin. immunoSEQ multiplex PCR using 35 Vbeta forward primers and 13 Jbeta reverse primers was used to amplify TCRbeta CDR3 regions. Study-wide conclusions, independent of this receptor: Shared TCR sequences between patients were less evident than in mice, which may be partly attributable to HLA diversity in the patient population. Scalp clonality and the number of expanded CD8+ clones among the top 100 scalp clones were significantly decreased by tofacitinib. Because the treated cohort was small and had only one nonresponder, larger studies are needed to examine links between baseline CD8+ expansion and response. Scalp TCR repertoire analysis is complicated because resident alphabeta T cells in normal human skin are also sequenced, whereas mouse skin is dominated by gammadelta T cells. Many expanded lesional clones persisted in scalp and blood during tofacitinib treatment, which may partly explain relapse after stopping treatment. Compared with normal scalp, lesional scalp, particularly in alopecia totalis/universalis, had higher clonality and more expanded CD8+ clones, which suggests antigenic drive.

CDR1 and CDR2 are read off the germline V gene as SGHVS and FQNEAQ. Trimming costs V 5 bases and J 2 bases, and their ends lie 12 bases apart. CDR3 length: 15 amino acids, cysteine to phenylalanine. Only CDR3 DNA remains: 45 bases, in frame from the first base. The library was prepared using the immunoSEQ multiplex PCR assay. To provide template for TCR sequencing, every sample had RNA extracted and reverse transcribed into cDNA. First-strand cDNA was synthesized with SuperScript III using a 2:1 mix of oligo-dT and random hexamers. A synthetic immune receptor repertoire was used to gauge amplification bias, and whatever bias remained was removed computationally. On the authors' methods: Raw reads were preprocessed for error removal, and CDR3 was defined according to IMGT conventions as running from the conserved cysteine to phenylalanine. To get clonality, Shannon entropy was normalized by log2 of the number of productive unique TCRs and the result was subtracted from 1. Whether scalp clones were CD4 or CD8 was inferred by matching scalp TCRbeta sequences against CD4 and CD8 repertoires sorted from blood. TCRdb mirrors the immuneACCESS table, restricted to in-frame sequences. Some clones are absent from its copies; in checked studies, under half trace to an unresolved V gene, and the reason for the others is unknown. V and J calls and clone size follow that table, whereas D and trimming were derived from the DNA. The sample table contains 200,000 to 250,000 clones; only one count was recorded for 66% of them. The ten largest clones represent around 1.2% of the sample.

The sequence came from a human donor with alopecia areata. Rearrangement joined TRBV7-8 to TRBJ2-2; the D call is tentative, TRBD1 or TRBD2, as each matches 5 bases. The specimen was CD4+ T cells sorted from blood, collected at approximately week 42, from a patient treated with tofacitinib. Here is the DNA: TGTGCCAGCAGCGATGGGACGGCCAACACCGGGGAGCTGTTTTTT. It translates as CASSDGTANTGELFF.